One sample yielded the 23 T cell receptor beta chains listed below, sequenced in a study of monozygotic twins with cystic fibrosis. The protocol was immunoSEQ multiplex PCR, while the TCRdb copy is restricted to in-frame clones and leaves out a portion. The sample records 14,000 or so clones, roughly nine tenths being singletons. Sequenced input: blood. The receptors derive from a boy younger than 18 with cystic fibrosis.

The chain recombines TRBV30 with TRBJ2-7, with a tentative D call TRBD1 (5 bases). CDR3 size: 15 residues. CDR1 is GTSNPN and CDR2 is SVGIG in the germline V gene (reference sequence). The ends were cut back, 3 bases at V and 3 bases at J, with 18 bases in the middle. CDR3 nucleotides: TGTGCCTGGAGAGCAAGGGGTTTCCGAAACTACGAGCAGTACTTC. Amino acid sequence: CAWRARGFRNYEQYF. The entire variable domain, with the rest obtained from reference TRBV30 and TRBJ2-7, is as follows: SQTIHQWPATLVQPVGSPLSLECTVEGTSNPNLYWYRQAAGRGLQLLFYSVGIGQISSEVPQNLSASRPQDRQFILSSKKLLLSDSGFYLCAWRARGFRNYEQYFGPGTRLTVT.

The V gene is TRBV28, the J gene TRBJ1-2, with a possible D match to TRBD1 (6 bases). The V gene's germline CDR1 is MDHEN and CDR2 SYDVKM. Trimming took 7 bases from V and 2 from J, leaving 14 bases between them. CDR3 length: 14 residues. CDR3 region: CASNRVGINYGYTF. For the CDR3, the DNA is TGTGCCAGCAACAGGGTTGGGATCAACTATGGCTACACCTTC.

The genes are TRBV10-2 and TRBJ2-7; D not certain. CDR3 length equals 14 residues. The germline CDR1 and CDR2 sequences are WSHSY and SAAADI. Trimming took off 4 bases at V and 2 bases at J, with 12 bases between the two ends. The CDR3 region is CASSARPRTYEQYF. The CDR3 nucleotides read TGCGCCAGCAGTGCACGCCCTAGAACCTACGAGCAGTACTTC.

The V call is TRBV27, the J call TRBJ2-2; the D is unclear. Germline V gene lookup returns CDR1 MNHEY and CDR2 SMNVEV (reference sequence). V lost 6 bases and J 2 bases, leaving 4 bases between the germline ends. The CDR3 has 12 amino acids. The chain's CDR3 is CASSKNTGELFF. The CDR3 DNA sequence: TGTGCCAGCAGCAAAAACACCGGGGAGCTGTTTTTT.

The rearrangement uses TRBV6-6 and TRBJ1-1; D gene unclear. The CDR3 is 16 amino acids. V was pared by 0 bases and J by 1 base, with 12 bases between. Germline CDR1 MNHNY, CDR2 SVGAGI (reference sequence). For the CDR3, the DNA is TGTGCCAGCAGTTACTCTGGAGGACGGCAGAACACTGAAGCTTTCTTT. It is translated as CASSYSGGRQNTEAFF.

The CDR3 reads CASSLASGRGLETQYF. The CDR3 DNA follows: TGTGCCAGCAGCTTAGCCAGCGGGAGAGGGCTAGAGACCCAGTACTTC. The genes are TRBV7-8 and TRBJ2-5; 8 bases are shared with TRBD2. The CDR3 is 16 amino acids. Germline values: CDR1 SGHVS, CDR2 FQNEAQ. The V and J ends lost 0 bases and 4 bases, in that order; junction bases with no gene match: 7.

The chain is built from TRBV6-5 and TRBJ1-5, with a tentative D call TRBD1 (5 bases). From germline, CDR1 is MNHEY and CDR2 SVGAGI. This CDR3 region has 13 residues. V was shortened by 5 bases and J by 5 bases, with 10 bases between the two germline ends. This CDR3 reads CASSPGAHQPQHF. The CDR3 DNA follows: TGTGCCAGCAGTCCCGGGGCTCATCAGCCCCAGCATTTT.

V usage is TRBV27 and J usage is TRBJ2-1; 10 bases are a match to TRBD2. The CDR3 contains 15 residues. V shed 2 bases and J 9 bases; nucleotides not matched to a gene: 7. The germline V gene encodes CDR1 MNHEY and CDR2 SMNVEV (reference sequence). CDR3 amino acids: CASSLQREGEAEQFF. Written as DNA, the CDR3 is TGTGCCAGCAGTTTACAGCGGGAGGGCGAGGCTGAGCAGTTCTTC.

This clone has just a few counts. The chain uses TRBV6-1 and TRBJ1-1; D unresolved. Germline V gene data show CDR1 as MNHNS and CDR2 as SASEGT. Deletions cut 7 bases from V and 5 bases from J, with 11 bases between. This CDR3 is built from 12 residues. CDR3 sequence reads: CASKLRGTEAFF. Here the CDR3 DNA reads TGTGCCAGCAAATTGCGGGGAACTGAAGCTTTCTTT.

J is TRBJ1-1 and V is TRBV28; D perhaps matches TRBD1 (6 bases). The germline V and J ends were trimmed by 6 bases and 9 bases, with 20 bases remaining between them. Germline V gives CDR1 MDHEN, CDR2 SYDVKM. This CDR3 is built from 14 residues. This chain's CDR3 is CASSSATGTSKAFF. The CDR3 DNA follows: TGTGCCAGCAGCTCTGCAACCGGGACAAGCAAAGCTTTCTTT. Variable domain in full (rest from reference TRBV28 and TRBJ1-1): DVKVTQSSRYLVKRTGEKVFLECVQDMDHENMFWYRQDPGLGLRLIYFSYDVKMKEKGDIPEGYSVSREKKERFSLILESASTNQTSMYLCASSSATGTSKAFFGQGTRLTVV.

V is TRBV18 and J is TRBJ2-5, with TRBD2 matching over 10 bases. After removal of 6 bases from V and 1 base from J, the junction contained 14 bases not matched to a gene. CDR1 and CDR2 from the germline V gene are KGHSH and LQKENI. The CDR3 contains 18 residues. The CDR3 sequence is CASSPTVTSGAFQETQYF. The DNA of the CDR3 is TGTGCCAGCTCGCCGACCGTAACTAGCGGGGCTTTCCAAGAGACCCAGTACTTC.

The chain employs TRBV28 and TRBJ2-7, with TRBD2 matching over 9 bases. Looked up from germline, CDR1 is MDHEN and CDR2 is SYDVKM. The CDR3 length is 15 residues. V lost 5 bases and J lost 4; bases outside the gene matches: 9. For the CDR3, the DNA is TGTGCCAGCAGTCCAGCGGGAGGCCGACGTTACGAGCAGTACTTC. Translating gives CASSPAGGRRYEQYF.

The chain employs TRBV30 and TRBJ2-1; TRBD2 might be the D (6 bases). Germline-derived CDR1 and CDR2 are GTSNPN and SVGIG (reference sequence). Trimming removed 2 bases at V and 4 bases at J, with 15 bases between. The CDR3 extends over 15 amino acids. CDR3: CAWSSRGFGYNEQFF. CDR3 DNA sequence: TGTGCCTGGAGTTCCCGGGGGTTCGGTTACAATGAGCAGTTCTTC.

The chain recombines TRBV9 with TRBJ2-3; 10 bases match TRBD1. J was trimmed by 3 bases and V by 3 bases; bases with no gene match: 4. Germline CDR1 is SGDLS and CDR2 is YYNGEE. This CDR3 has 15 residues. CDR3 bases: TGTGCCAGCAGCGATCGACAGGGGGCTACAGATACGCAGTATTTT. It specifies CASSDRQGATDTQYF.

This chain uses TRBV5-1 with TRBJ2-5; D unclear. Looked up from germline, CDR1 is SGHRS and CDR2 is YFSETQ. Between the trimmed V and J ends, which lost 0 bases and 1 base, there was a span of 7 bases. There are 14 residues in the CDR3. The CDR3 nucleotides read TGCGCCAGCAGCTTGGGACGGAGCCAAGAGACCCAGTACTTC. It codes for CASSLGRSQETQYF.

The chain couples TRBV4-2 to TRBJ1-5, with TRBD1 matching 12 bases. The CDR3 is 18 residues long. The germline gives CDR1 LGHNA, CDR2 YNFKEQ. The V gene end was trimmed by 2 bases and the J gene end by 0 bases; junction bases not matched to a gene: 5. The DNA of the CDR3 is TGTGCCAGCAGCCAAAGCGGGACAGGGGGCAATAGCAATCAGCCCCAGCATTTT. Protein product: CASSQSGTGGNSNQPQHF.

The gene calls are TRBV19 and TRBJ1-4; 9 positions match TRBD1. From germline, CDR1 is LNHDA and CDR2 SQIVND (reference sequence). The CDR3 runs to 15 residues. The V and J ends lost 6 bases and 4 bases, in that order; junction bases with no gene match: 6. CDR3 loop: CASRAQGASNEKLFF. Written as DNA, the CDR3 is TGTGCCAGTAGGGCACAGGGGGCAAGTAATGAAAAACTGTTTTTT.

The CDR3 nucleotides are TGTGCCAGCAGCAGTGGGACTCCGAACACCGGGGAGCTGTTTTTT. Protein product: CASSSGTPNTGELFF. V is TRBV7-9 and J is TRBJ2-2, with D possibly TRBD2 on 6 matching bases. CDR1 is SEHNR and CDR2 is FQNEAQ in the germline V gene (reference sequence). The CDR3 has 15 amino acids. V was pared by 5 bases and J by 0 bases, with 10 bases between.

The CDR3 DNA is TGTGCCAGCAGCTCGGACGTAGGGGGCGTAAGCACAGATACGCAGTATTTT. Its translation is CASSSDVGGVSTDTQYF. The J gene is TRBJ2-3, the V gene TRBV5-4; 7 bases align to TRBD1. V lost 3 bases to trimming and J lost 0 bases; unmatched junction nucleotides: 10. Germline V gene lookup returns CDR1 SGHNT and CDR2 YYREEE (reference sequence). The CDR3 runs to 17 residues.

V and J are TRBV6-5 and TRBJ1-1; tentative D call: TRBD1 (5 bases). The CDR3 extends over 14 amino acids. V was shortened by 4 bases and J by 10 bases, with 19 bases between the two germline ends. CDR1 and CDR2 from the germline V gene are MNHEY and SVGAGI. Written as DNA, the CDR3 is TGTGCCAGCAGTTCTACGGGACTTGGTGGGGTAGCTTTCTTT. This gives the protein CASSSTGLGGVAFF.

The CDR3 coding sequence is TGTGCCAGCAGTGAAGTGGAAAGGGCTTTGACCGGGGAGCTGTTTTTT. The encoded protein is CASSEVERALTGELFF. The chain joins TRBV6-1 to TRBJ2-2; D is undetermined. Trimming took 1 base from V and 5 from J, leaving 14 bases between them. The length of the CDR3 is 16 residues. Germline loops: CDR1 MNHNS, CDR2 SASEGT.

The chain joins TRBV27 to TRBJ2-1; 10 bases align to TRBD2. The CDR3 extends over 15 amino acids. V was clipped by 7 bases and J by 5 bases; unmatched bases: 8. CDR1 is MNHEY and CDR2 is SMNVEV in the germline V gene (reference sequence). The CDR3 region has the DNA TGTGCCAGCATTATAGTAGCGGGGGGAGACAATGAGCAGTTCTTC. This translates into CASIIVAGGDNEQFF.

The CDR3 reads CASSLEAGETYNEQFF. CDR3 coding DNA: TGTGCCAGCAGCTTAGAGGCAGGGGAGACCTACAATGAGCAGTTCTTC. This sequence joins TRBV7-2 and TRBJ2-1; possible D gene TRBD1, 6 bases. The CDR3 extends over 16 amino acids. Trimming cost V 1 base and J 2 bases, with 12 bases left between them. Germline CDR1 reads SGHTA; CDR2 reads FQGNSA.